This is a list of T cell receptor beta chains from one sample in a study of response to subunit inactivated influenza vaccine. MiXCR, applied by TCRdb to the RT-PCR reads, yields one record per CDR3 protein. Here the sample spans around 850,000 distinct CDR3 sequences, less than 20% being singletons. The sample consisted of PBMCs from blood, taken more than 4 days after vaccination. Every receptor here comes from a man aged 50-59 years who received an inactivated influenza vaccine. CDR3s include the opening cysteine and the closing phenylalanine or tryptophan. A D gene is named only where the DNA matches it firmly. Size values are once, few and many counts, or a class for expanded clones, and some rows have none.

TRBV4-1,few,TRBJ2-2,TRBD1,CASSQLTGGSTGELFF,TGCGCCAGCAGCCAATTAACAGGGGGTAGTACCGGGGAGCTGTTTTTT
TRBV9,NA,TRBJ2-1,TRBD2,CASSPRVAGVEQFF,TGTGCCAGCAGCCCTCGGGTAGCGGGAGTTGAGCAGTTCTTC
TRBV24-1,many,TRBJ2-1,NA,CATSGLVSKGSSSYNEQFF,TGTGCCACCAGTGGCCTCGTCTCAAAAGGCAGTAGTTCCTACAATGAGCAGTTCTTC
TRBV2,NA,TRBJ2-4,TRBD1,CAGKTGGPLAKNIQYF,TGTGCCGGTAAAACAGGGGGGCCCCTAGCCAAAAACATTCAGTACTTC
TRBV20-1,NA,TRBJ2-7,TRBD1,CSASGQGRRPTSYEQYF,TGCAGTGCTAGCGGACAGGGCCGGAGACCAACCTCCTACGAGCAGTACTTC
TRBV20-1,many,TRBJ2-5,NA,CSAENPGPGMETQYF,TGCAGTGCTGAAAACCCGGGACCGGGGATGGAGACCCAGTACTTC
TRBV29-1,few,TRBJ2-3,NA,CSVGTGVKDTQYF,TGCAGCGTTGGAACAGGCGTAAAAGATACGCAGTATTTT
TRBV10-3,few,TRBJ2-2,NA,CAISDRRWGPNTGELFF,TGTGCCATCAGTGATCGTCGCTGGGGCCCGAACACCGGGGAGCTGTTTTTT
TRBV12-3/TRBV12-4,few,TRBJ1-6,NA,CASSQTVQHSPLHF,TGTGCCAGCAGCCAGACAGTTCAACATTCACCCCTCCACTTT
TRBV15,few,TRBJ2-1,NA,CATSRDRGVNEQFF,TGTGCCACCAGCAGAGATAGAGGGGTGAATGAGCAGTTCTTC
TRBV9,few,TRBJ2-3,NA,CASSVGGTHADTQYF,TGTGCCAGCAGCGTAGGCGGGACCCACGCGGATACGCAGTATTTT